This T cell receptor (beta chain) is from a study of blood T cell repertoires in COVID-19. Trimming removed 3 bases from V and 8 bases from J; junction bases left unmatched: 9. Germline values: CDR1 SGHNT, CDR2 YYREEE (reference sequence). The CDR3 spans 15 residues. Generated by immunoSEQ multiplex PCR, the TCRdb table keeps only in-frame clones and is missing some. The data contain 390,000 or so clones, around 87% of them singletons. What was sequenced was peripheral blood. V usage is TRBV5-4 and J usage is TRBJ2-1, with TRBD1 matching 9 bases. This receptor was taken from a woman aged 25 to 45 with COVID-19, enrolled during active disease. The CDR3 sequence: CASSSGTGRGDEQFF. The CDR3 DNA sequence: TGTGCCAGCAGCTCCGGGACAGGGCGCGGCGATGAGCAGTTCTTC.